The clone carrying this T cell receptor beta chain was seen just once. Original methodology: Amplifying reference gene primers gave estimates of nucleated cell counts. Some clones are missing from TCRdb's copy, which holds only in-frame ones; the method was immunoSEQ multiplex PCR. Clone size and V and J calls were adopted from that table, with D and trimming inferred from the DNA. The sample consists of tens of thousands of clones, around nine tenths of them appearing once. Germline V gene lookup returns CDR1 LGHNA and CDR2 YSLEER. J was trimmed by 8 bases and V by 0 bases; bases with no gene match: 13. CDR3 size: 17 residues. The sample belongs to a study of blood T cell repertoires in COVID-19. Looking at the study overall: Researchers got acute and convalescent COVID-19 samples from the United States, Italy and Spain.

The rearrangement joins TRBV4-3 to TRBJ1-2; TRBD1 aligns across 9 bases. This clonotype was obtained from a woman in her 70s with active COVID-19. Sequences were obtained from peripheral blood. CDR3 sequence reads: CASSQDLPGQGREGYTF. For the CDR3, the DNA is TGCGCCAGCAGCCAAGATCTGCCGGGACAGGGAAGAGAGGGCTACACCTTC.